Listed below are T cell receptor beta chains from one sample, sequenced in a study of blood T cell repertoires in COVID-19. Method: immunoSEQ multiplex PCR; TCRdb's copy keeps in-frame clones and lacks some. The sample yields about 86,000 clones, 87% seen once. Sequencing was done on a sample of peripheral blood. These receptors were taken from a human donor in a cohort sampled during active COVID-19. Both conserved end residues are part of each CDR3. A D gene is named only where the DNA matches it firmly. Rows give clone size only sometimes, using once, few, many, or a class for an expanded clone.

d_gene: TRBD2; abundance: once; len: 15; v_gene: TRBV9; j_gene: TRBJ2-1; CDR3nt: TGTGCCAGCAGCGCTAGCGGGAGTTACGCCGATGAGCAGTTCTTC; CDR3aa: CASSASGSYADEQFF
d_gene: .; abundance: few; len: 15; v_gene: TRBV4-1; j_gene: TRBJ1-2; CDR3nt: TGCGCCAGCAGCCAGGTCGACAGGATCTCGAATGGCTACACCTTC; CDR3aa: CASSQVDRISNGYTF
d_gene: TRBD1; abundance: .; len: 15; v_gene: TRBV9; j_gene: TRBJ1-4; CDR3nt: TGTGCCAGCCGCAGGGGGTCCGGAACTAATGAAAAACTGTTTTTT; CDR3aa: CASRRGSGTNEKLFF
d_gene: .; abundance: .; len: 13; v_gene: TRBV29-1; j_gene: TRBJ2-3; CDR3nt: TGCAGCGTTGAAGGGACAGGCACAGATACGCAGTATTTT; CDR3aa: CSVEGTGTDTQYF
d_gene: .; abundance: .; len: 13; v_gene: TRBV20-1; j_gene: TRBJ2-1; CDR3nt: TGCAGTGCTAGTGACACTACCTACAATGAGCAGTTCTTC; CDR3aa: CSASDTTYNEQFF
d_gene: .; abundance: .; len: 12; v_gene: TRBV4-1; j_gene: TRBJ1-2; CDR3nt: TGCGCCAGCAGCCAAGAAGACAGGAGATACACCTTC; CDR3aa: CASSQEDRRYTF
d_gene: .; abundance: .; len: 16; v_gene: TRBV27; j_gene: TRBJ2-1; CDR3nt: TGTGCCAGCAGTTTTGCACGGTCGAGCTCCTACAATGAGCAGTTCTTC; CDR3aa: CASSFARSSSYNEQFF
d_gene: TRBD2; abundance: .; len: 17; v_gene: TRBV28; j_gene: TRBJ2-7; CDR3nt: TGTGCCAGCAGTTACACCCCCGCGGGACTAGCGGCCTACGAGCAGTACTTC; CDR3aa: CASSYTPAGLAAYEQYF
d_gene: TRBD1; abundance: .; len: 13; v_gene: TRBV19; j_gene: TRBJ1-1; CDR3nt: TGTGCCAGTAGGGGGGACAGGGGCTCACAAGCTTTCTTT; CDR3aa: CASRGDRGSQAFF
d_gene: .; abundance: .; len: 13; v_gene: TRBV9; j_gene: TRBJ2-7; CDR3nt: TGTGCCAGCAGCGTAGACGGGGGCTACGAGCAGTACTTC; CDR3aa: CASSVDGGYEQYF
d_gene: .; abundance: .; len: 13; v_gene: TRBV5-1; j_gene: TRBJ2-7; CDR3nt: TGCGCCAGCGGGGTGGGGGGTCCATGGGAGCAGTACTTC; CDR3aa: CASGVGGPWEQYF
d_gene: .; abundance: .; len: 13; v_gene: TRBV4-1; j_gene: TRBJ1-5; CDR3nt: TGCGCCAGCAGCCAATATCTCTATCAGCCCCAGCATTTT; CDR3aa: CASSQYLYQPQHF
d_gene: .; abundance: .; len: 14; v_gene: TRBV18; j_gene: TRBJ1-5; CDR3nt: TGTGCCAGCTCACCGCAGGGGCACGGTCAGCCCCAGCATTTT; CDR3aa: CASSPQGHGQPQHF
d_gene: TRBD1; abundance: .; len: 21; v_gene: TRBV28; j_gene: TRBJ1-1; CDR3nt: TGTGCCAGCAGCCTCCTCGGGACAGGGGGCAAAAACGAAGGACAGAACACTGAAGCTTTCTTT; CDR3aa: CASSLLGTGGKNEGQNTEAFF
d_gene: TRBD2; abundance: .; len: 17; v_gene: TRBV19; j_gene: TRBJ2-5; CDR3nt: TGTGCCAGTAGTCGTGGGCTAGCGGGGTCGCCCCAAGAGACCCAGTACTTC; CDR3aa: CASSRGLAGSPQETQYF
d_gene: TRBD1; abundance: few; len: 13; v_gene: TRBV28; j_gene: TRBJ1-2; CDR3nt: TGTGCCAGCAGACCCCTCCCCAGGGGGGACTACACCTTC; CDR3aa: CASRPLPRGDYTF
d_gene: TRBD2; abundance: .; len: 17; v_gene: TRBV6-2/TRBV6-3; j_gene: TRBJ2-1; CDR3nt: TGTGCCAGCAGTTACTCCCCCGCTAGCGGGATCTACAATGAGCAGTTCTTC; CDR3aa: CASSYSPASGIYNEQFF
d_gene: TRBD1; abundance: .; len: 15; v_gene: TRBV5-1; j_gene: TRBJ2-1; CDR3nt: TGCGCCAGCAGTCTTTTGCCGGGACAGGGGAATGAGCAGTTCTTC; CDR3aa: CASSLLPGQGNEQFF
d_gene: .; abundance: .; len: 17; v_gene: TRBV5-1; j_gene: TRBJ2-6; CDR3nt: TGCGCCAGCAGCCCCTCCTCCTTAGGAGCTGGGGCCAACGTCCTGACTTTC; CDR3aa: CASSPSSLGAGANVLTF
d_gene: TRBD1; abundance: .; len: 14; v_gene: TRBV27; j_gene: TRBJ1-5; CDR3nt: TGTGCCAGCCGTCGGACAGGGATCAATCAGCCCCAGCATTTT; CDR3aa: CASRRTGINQPQHF
d_gene: .; abundance: .; len: 12; v_gene: TRBV27; j_gene: TRBJ2-7; CDR3nt: TGTGCCAGCAGAAAGGGAGTATACGAGCAGTACTTC; CDR3aa: CASRKGVYEQYF
d_gene: .; abundance: .; len: 14; v_gene: TRBV3-1/TRBV3-2; j_gene: TRBJ1-5; CDR3nt: TGTGCCAGCAGCCAACAGGTATCCAATCAGCCCCAGCATTTT; CDR3aa: CASSQQVSNQPQHF
d_gene: .; abundance: .; len: 15; v_gene: TRBV19; j_gene: TRBJ2-2; CDR3nt: TGTGCCAGTAGTATCGGCTTTGCGGCCACCGGGGAGCTGTTTTTT; CDR3aa: CASSIGFAATGELFF
d_gene: .; abundance: .; len: 14; v_gene: TRBV6-5; j_gene: TRBJ1-1; CDR3nt: TGTGCCAGCAGAGCCCCGGGGGGCCGGACTGAAGCTTTCTTT; CDR3aa: CASRAPGGRTEAFF
d_gene: TRBD2; abundance: once; len: 16; v_gene: TRBV5-1; j_gene: TRBJ2-1; CDR3nt: TGCGCCAGCAGCTTGTTTCTAGCGGGGGACTACAATGAGCAGTTCTTC; CDR3aa: CASSLFLAGDYNEQFF
d_gene: TRBD1; abundance: .; len: 14; v_gene: TRBV7-6; j_gene: TRBJ1-2; CDR3nt: TGTGCCAGCAGCTTAGGTACAGGGGCGGGCGGCTACACCTTC; CDR3aa: CASSLGTGAGGYTF
d_gene: TRBD1; abundance: .; len: 15; v_gene: TRBV3-1/TRBV3-2; j_gene: TRBJ1-4; CDR3nt: TGTGCCAGCAGCCAAGACCGGGACAGGAGCGAAAAACTGTTTTTT; CDR3aa: CASSQDRDRSEKLFF
d_gene: .; abundance: .; len: 15; v_gene: TRBV24-1; j_gene: TRBJ2-7; CDR3nt: TGTGCCACCAGTGACCCCCGCCGTCCGGGGAACGAGCAGTACTTC; CDR3aa: CATSDPRRPGNEQYF
d_gene: .; abundance: .; len: 17; v_gene: TRBV27; j_gene: TRBJ2-2; CDR3nt: TGTGCCAGCAGTTTATTCGGGACAACCCTGAACACCGGGGAGCTGTTTTTT; CDR3aa: CASSLFGTTLNTGELFF
d_gene: .; abundance: .; len: 15; v_gene: TRBV19; j_gene: TRBJ2-7; CDR3nt: TGTGCCAGTAGTAAGCCGGGGGGCAACTCCTACGAGCAGTACTTC; CDR3aa: CASSKPGGNSYEQYF
d_gene: .; abundance: .; len: 15; v_gene: TRBV13; j_gene: TRBJ2-7; CDR3nt: TGTGCCAGCAGCCCCGCTCTAGCGAGTAGAGGAGAGCAGTACTTC; CDR3aa: CASSPALASRGEQYF
d_gene: TRBD2; abundance: .; len: 16; v_gene: TRBV7-3; j_gene: TRBJ2-3; CDR3nt: TGTGCCAGCAGCTCTAGCGGGAGATGGGGCACAGATACGCAGTATTTT; CDR3aa: CASSSSGRWGTDTQYF
d_gene: .; abundance: .; len: 15; v_gene: TRBV7-2; j_gene: TRBJ1-3; CDR3nt: TGTGCCAGCAGCTTAGGGCTGAACTCTGGAAACACCATATATTTT; CDR3aa: CASSLGLNSGNTIYF
d_gene: TRBD1; abundance: .; len: 14; v_gene: TRBV10-2; j_gene: TRBJ2-1; CDR3nt: TGCGCCAGCAGTGACGGGACAGATTACAATGAGCAGTTCTTC; CDR3aa: CASSDGTDYNEQFF
d_gene: TRBD2; abundance: .; len: 15; v_gene: TRBV6-6; j_gene: TRBJ2-1; CDR3nt: TGTGCCAGCATACGGGCTAGCGGGAGAGTGAATGAGCAGTTCTTC; CDR3aa: CASIRASGRVNEQFF
d_gene: .; abundance: .; len: 16; v_gene: TRBV14; j_gene: TRBJ1-1; CDR3nt: TGTGCCAGCAGCCAAGGGGCCGGGGGGAGGAACACTGAAGCTTTCTTT; CDR3aa: CASSQGAGGRNTEAFF
d_gene: TRBD2; abundance: .; len: 17; v_gene: TRBV5-1; j_gene: TRBJ2-5; CDR3nt: TGCGCCAGCAGCTTGGGGGTAGCGGGAGAATGGCAAGAGACCCAGTACTTC; CDR3aa: CASSLGVAGEWQETQYF
d_gene: .; abundance: .; len: 15; v_gene: TRBV14; j_gene: TRBJ2-5; CDR3nt: TGTGCCAGCAGCCAAGGGTTAGCAGGGATCGAGACCCAGTACTTC; CDR3aa: CASSQGLAGIETQYF
d_gene: .; abundance: .; len: 13; v_gene: TRBV28; j_gene: TRBJ2-7; CDR3nt: TGTGCCAGCAGTCCGACAGATTCCTACGAGCAGTACTTC; CDR3aa: CASSPTDSYEQYF
d_gene: TRBD1; abundance: .; len: 16; v_gene: TRBV2; j_gene: TRBJ2-1; CDR3nt: TGTGCCAGCAGTGGGGGACAGATCTACTCCTACAATGAGCAGTTCTTC; CDR3aa: CASSGGQIYSYNEQFF
d_gene: .; abundance: .; len: 15; v_gene: TRBV28; j_gene: TRBJ1-5; CDR3nt: TGTGCCAGCAGGGAGGGGTCGGGCGGAAATCAGCCCCAGCATTTT; CDR3aa: CASREGSGGNQPQHF
d_gene: TRBD2; abundance: .; len: 14; v_gene: TRBV19; j_gene: TRBJ2-5; CDR3nt: TGTGCCAGTAGTCCGTCAGCGGGAGGAGAGACCCAGTACTTC; CDR3aa: CASSPSAGGETQYF
d_gene: TRBD2; abundance: .; len: 14; v_gene: TRBV10-3; j_gene: TRBJ2-7; CDR3nt: TGTGCCATCAGTGACCTAGCGGAGGGCTACGAGCAGTACTTC; CDR3aa: CAISDLAEGYEQYF
d_gene: TRBD2; abundance: .; len: 17; v_gene: TRBV7-3; j_gene: TRBJ2-2; CDR3nt: TGTGCCAGCAGCTCAGCTCTCTCGGCGGGAGGTGGCGGGGAGCTGTTTTTT; CDR3aa: CASSSALSAGGGGELFF
d_gene: TRBD1; abundance: once; len: 17; v_gene: TRBV18; j_gene: TRBJ2-5; CDR3nt: TGTGCCAGCTCATCCCTGGGGGTGACAGGGGGTCAAGAGACCCAGTACTTC; CDR3aa: CASSSLGVTGGQETQYF
d_gene: .; abundance: .; len: 19; v_gene: TRBV5-4; j_gene: TRBJ2-7; CDR3nt: TGTGCCAGCAGCCCGCGGTCGCCCTCGACCCCGGGGAACTACTACGAGCAGTACTTC; CDR3aa: CASSPRSPSTPGNYYEQYF
d_gene: TRBD2; abundance: once; len: 17; v_gene: TRBV11-2; j_gene: TRBJ2-1; CDR3nt: TGTGCCAGCAGCTGGGGGGGACTAGCGGGAGAGGGAAATGAGCAGTTCTTC; CDR3aa: CASSWGGLAGEGNEQFF
d_gene: .; abundance: .; len: 16; v_gene: TRBV2; j_gene: TRBJ2-2; CDR3nt: TGTGCCAGCAGTGAAGACGAACGGGCGAACACCGGGGAGCTGTTTTTT; CDR3aa: CASSEDERANTGELFF
d_gene: TRBD1; abundance: .; len: 14; v_gene: TRBV30; j_gene: TRBJ2-3; CDR3nt: TGTGCCTGGACTACAGGGGGCCTCACAGATACGCAGTATTTT; CDR3aa: CAWTTGGLTDTQYF
d_gene: .; abundance: .; len: 18; v_gene: TRBV27; j_gene: TRBJ1-5; CDR3nt: TGTGCCAGCAGCATTCGGCCCCCAGGGGAATATAGCAATCAGCCCCAGCATTTT; CDR3aa: CASSIRPPGEYSNQPQHF